The TCR beta chain under discussion was sequenced for a study of T cells after yellow fever vaccination. Whole-study context: Preparation of fractions with low cell numbers was performed using SMART-Seq v4 Ultra Low Input. Study-level findings and limits: Peaking on day 5 versus 15, the secondary response was faster but weaker. Bulk-population clonotypes that are abundant could appear as contaminants in FACS-sorted repertoires. Across the CD4 and CD8 compartments, a small share of clonotypes was present in both.

Trimming removed 11 bases at V and 4 bases at J, with 17 bases between. Germline V CDR1 and CDR2: LNHDA, SQIVND (reference sequence). The length of the CDR3 is 14 residues. One entry per CDR3 protein results from TCRdb running MiXCR on the 5' RACE reads. Of about 340,000 distinct CDR3 sequences listed, about an eighth were seen once; the top ten hold more than 3%. This clonotype occurred once. The target antigen is unknown. The sequence was obtained from a man younger than 30 who received the YFV17D yellow fever vaccine. The sample consisted of CD4+ T cells sorted from PBMCs, taken 15 days after the yellow fever booster vaccination. V gene TRBV19 combines with J gene TRBJ1-4, with D unresolved. The CDR3 reads CASRGHTDNEKLFF. CDR3 bases: TGTGCCTCACGAGGGCACACCGATAATGAAAAACTGTTTTTT.